The clone carrying this TCR beta chain has a handful of counts. Its antigen is currently unknown. Clones were read by immunoSEQ multiplex PCR, and TCRdb kept only the in-frame ones, dropping some. The table has about 24,000 clones, less than 70% seen once. This CDR3 has 13 amino acids. In germline, CDR1 is WNHNN, CDR2 SYGVQD (reference sequence). The junction had 0 bases not matched to a gene; V was cut back by 3 bases and J by 7 bases. The source of the sample is a study of T cells in narcolepsy. Study-wide results and caveats: Autoreactive clone sequences were missing from some blood memory CD4+ repertoires. Same-patient CSF and blood CD4+ T cell clonotypes included HCRT-specific and TRIB2-specific autoreactive ones. Autoreactive clonotypes reportedly recurred in blood of same and different patients, not controls.

Sequencing was done on a sample of memory (CD45RA-) CD4+ T cells from blood. The TCR comes from a human donor in good health. This chain links TRBV10-1 with TRBJ1-6, with 7 bases that match TRBD1. The CDR3 loop reads CASSEQGNSPLHF. The CDR3, as DNA: TGCGCCAGCAGTGAACAGGGGAATTCACCCCTCCACTTT.